Shown below are 30 T cell receptor beta chains from a single sample sequenced in a study of blood T cell repertoires in COVID-19. Method: immunoSEQ multiplex PCR; TCRdb's copy keeps in-frame clones and lacks some. The sample lists 140,000 to 150,000 clones; roughly four fifths were seen once. The source material was peripheral blood. These receptor sequences come from a human donor with acute or convalescent COVID-19. The donor label of this sample is uncertain.

The table lists this clone with a few counts. The V call is TRBV28, the J call TRBJ2-2, with a tentative D call TRBD2 (6 bases). CDR3 length equals 17 residues. V lost 2 bases, J lost 5 bases, and 18 bases lay in between. Germline V lookup: CDR1 MDHEN, CDR2 SYDVKM. CDR3: CASSLGGTLPGTGELFF. CDR3 bases: TGTGCCAGCAGTTTAGGGGGGACGTTACCGGGAACCGGGGAGCTGTTTTTT.

The rearrangement joins TRBV27 to TRBJ1-3; D is ambiguous. Germline-derived CDR1 and CDR2 are MNHEY and SMNVEV (reference sequence). Trimming took 5 bases from V and 0 from J, leaving 11 bases between them. The CDR3 totals 15 residues. DNA for the CDR3: TGTGCCAGCAGTCGTGACGGGTACTCTGGAAACACCATATATTTT. Its translation: CASSRDGYSGNTIYF.

The rearrangement uses TRBV19 and TRBJ1-4; perhaps TRBD1 as D (6 bases). This CDR3 is built from 16 residues. From germline, CDR1 is LNHDA and CDR2 SQIVND (reference sequence). Trimming removed 7 bases at V and 5 bases at J, with 20 bases between. CDR3 sequence reads: CASNKGTGFENEKLFF. For the CDR3, the DNA is TGTGCCAGTAACAAAGGAACAGGGTTTGAGAATGAAAAACTGTTTTTT.

The chain joins TRBV4-1 to TRBJ2-3; perhaps TRBD2 as D (8 bases). V lost 4 bases to trimming and J lost 1 base, with 12 bases between them. In germline, CDR1 is MGHRA, CDR2 YSYEKL. The CDR3 is made up of 15 amino acids. The CDR3 loop reads CASSPGGGRTDTQYF. The DNA of the CDR3 is TGCGCCAGCAGCCCGGGAGGGGGCCGCACAGATACGCAGTATTTT.

The chain links TRBV6-6 to TRBJ1-5, with D perhaps matching TRBD1 (5 bases). This CDR3 comprises 16 residues. Trimming shortened V by 6 bases and J by 2 bases, and 17 bases separated the two germline ends. The germline V gene encodes CDR1 MNHNY and CDR2 SVGAGI (reference sequence). The CDR3 is CASSRLRDGGNQPQHF. DNA of the CDR3: TGTGCCAGCAGCCGCCTCAGGGATGGTGGCAATCAGCCCCAGCATTTT.

The chain uses TRBV6-5 and TRBJ2-7, with D perhaps TRBD1 (5 bases). Between the trimmed V and J ends, which lost 8 bases and 0 bases, there was a span of 11 bases. Germline V CDR1 and CDR2: MNHEY, SVGAGI. The CDR3 runs to 13 residues. CDR3: CASGARGSYEQYV. As DNA, the CDR3 is TGTGCCAGCGGGGCTAGGGGCTCCTACGAGCAGTACGTC.

The CDR3 sequence: CASSQGLSGGAVGEQFF. The CDR3 DNA is TGTGCCAGCAGCCAAGGGTTAAGCGGGGGGGCCGTCGGCGAGCAGTTCTTC. The chain links TRBV14 to TRBJ2-1, with 10 nucleotides matching TRBD2. Germline V gene sequence: CDR1 SGHDN, CDR2 FVKESK. The CDR3 runs to 17 residues. V shed 1 base and J 10 bases; nucleotides not matched to a gene: 13.

Only one count was recorded for this clone. The CDR3: CASSVGLDRSYEQYF. CDR3 nucleotide sequence: TGCGCCAGCAGCGTGGGACTGGACAGATCCTACGAGCAGTACTTC. The gene calls are TRBV5-1 and TRBJ2-7; possibly TRBD1 or TRBD2 for D (6 bases each). Germline V lookup: CDR1 SGHRS, CDR2 YFSETQ. The CDR3 runs 15 residues. V dropped 4 bases and J dropped 1 base, with 15 bases sitting between them.

V usage is TRBV10-3 and J usage is TRBJ1-2; 10 bases fit TRBD1. J lost 1 base, V lost 7 bases, and 3 bases had no gene match. The CDR3 runs 14 residues. The V gene's germline CDR1 is ENHRY and CDR2 SYGVKD. The CDR3 nucleotides are TGTGCCATCAAAGGACAGGGGGTTAACTATGGCTACACCTTC. Protein product: CAIKGQGVNYGYTF.

The chain recombines TRBV10-2 with TRBJ2-3, with TRBD2 as a possible D gene (6 bases). The CDR3 spans 16 residues. Germline lookup yields CDR1 WSHSY and CDR2 SAAADI. Trimming left V 3 bases short and J 1 base short, with 14 bases between. The CDR3 is CASSDRAGHGTDTQYF. DNA of the CDR3: TGCGCCAGCAGTGACAGAGCGGGCCACGGCACAGATACGCAGTATTTT.

This clone showed up just a few times. V and J are TRBV19 and TRBJ1-4, with 8 bases that match TRBD1. CDR1 LNHDA and CDR2 SQIVND come from the germline V gene (reference sequence). Trimming removed 5 bases from V and 8 bases from J; junction bases left unmatched: 10. The CDR3 length is 15 residues. The CDR3 coding sequence is TGTGCCAGTAGTTCCCTCGGGACAGGAGGAGAAAAACTGTTTTTT. Translating it yields CASSSLGTGGEKLFF.

In this sample, this clone turned up a few times. This chain links TRBV10-3 with TRBJ1-2, with D tentatively TRBD1 (6 bases). CDR1 is ENHRY and CDR2 is SYGVKD in the germline V gene. The CDR3 loop spans 13 amino acids. The V end lost 4 bases, the J end lost 5 bases, and 11 bases lay between the germline ends. CDR3 region: CAISVEGGYGYTF. The CDR3 DNA follows: TGTGCCATCAGTGTAGAGGGGGGGTATGGCTACACCTTC.

The chain is built from TRBV6-5 and TRBJ1-1; D is unclear. CDR3 length: 13 residues. Germline lookup yields CDR1 MNHEY and CDR2 SVGAGI. Trimming stripped 2 bases from V and 0 bases from J, with 4 bases between. The CDR3 DNA is TGTGCCAGCAGTTACAGAGTGAACACTGAAGCTTTCTTT. Translating gives CASSYRVNTEAFF.

The V gene is TRBV4-1, the J gene TRBJ2-7, with TRBD1 matching 9 bases. Germline V CDR1 and CDR2: MGHRA, YSYEKL. This CDR3 has 16 amino acids. Trimming removed 0 bases from V and 3 bases from J; junction bases left unmatched: 6. CDR3 protein: CASSQDGGQGIYEQYF. The CDR3 DNA reads as TGCGCCAGCAGCCAAGACGGGGGACAGGGTATCTACGAGCAGTACTTC.

There are a few counts of this clone. The chain combines TRBV2 with TRBJ1-1, with TRBD1 matching over 11 bases. Trimming cost V 7 bases and J 9 bases; bases outside gene matches: 13. CDR1 SNHLY and CDR2 FYNNEI come from the germline V gene. The CDR3 length is 15 residues. The CDR3, as DNA: TGTGCCAGCACCTTAGAAGGACAGGGGGCGCGGAAAGCTTTCTTT. Amino acid sequence: CASTLEGQGARKAFF.

The gene calls are TRBV6-5 and TRBJ2-2, with D perhaps TRBD1 (6 bases). The CDR3 consists of 13 residues. Trimming stripped 6 bases from V and 6 bases from J, with 11 bases between. Germline CDR1 reads MNHEY; CDR2 reads SVGAGI. The CDR3 DNA reads as TGTGCCAGCAGCACACAGGGCTCCGGGGAGCTGTTTTTT. Translated, it gives CASSTQGSGELFF.

V and J are TRBV4-2 and TRBJ1-2; D is perhaps TRBD1 (6 bases). This CDR3 spans 13 amino acids. Per germline, CDR1 LGHNA and CDR2 YNFKEQ. V dropped 3 bases and J dropped 7 bases, with 12 bases sitting between them. The CDR3 protein is CASSQGARSGYTF. CDR3 DNA sequence: TGTGCCAGCAGCCAGGGGGCCCGGAGTGGCTACACCTTC.

This chain connects TRBV5-4 to TRBJ1-2, with 7 bases matching TRBD1. Trimming took 6 bases from V and 3 from J; bases not matched to a gene: 8. The CDR3 is made up of 14 amino acids. CDR1 SGHNT and CDR2 YYREEE come from the germline V gene (reference sequence). CDR3 in DNA: TGTGCCAGCACCACGGGACAGACCTACTATGGCTACACCTTC. The encoded protein is CASTTGQTYYGYTF.

V is TRBV12-5 and J is TRBJ1-5; D not certain. The CDR3 spans 14 residues. CDR1 and CDR2 (germline): LGHNT, FRNRAP. V dropped 7 bases and J dropped 0 bases, with 10 bases sitting between them. This CDR3 is CASALGVSNQPQHF. The DNA for the CDR3 is TGTGCTAGTGCCTTGGGAGTTAGCAATCAGCCCCAGCATTTT. Combining the CDR3 with reference TRBV12-5 and TRBJ1-5 gives the whole variable domain DARVTQTPRHKVTEMGQEVTMRCQPILGHNTVFWYRQTMMQGLELLAYFRNRAPLDDSGMPKDRFSAEMPDATLATLKIQPSEPRDSAVYFCASALGVSNQPQHFGDGTRLSIL.

The CDR3, as DNA: TGTGCCAGCAGCTCGGACAGGGTAGGGAATTCACCCCTCCACTTT. Protein: CASSSDRVGNSPLHF. The chain employs TRBV7-8 and TRBJ1-6; 8 bases agree with TRBD1. This CDR3 spans 15 amino acids. Trimming took 4 bases from V and 7 from J; bases not matched to a gene: 6. The germline V gene has CDR1 SGHVS and CDR2 FQNEAQ.

The CDR3 coding sequence is TGTGCCAGTGAGGGAACCTTCACCATGATGAACACTGAAGCTTTCTTT. It specifies CASEGTFTMMNTEAFF. The V call is TRBV19, the J call TRBJ1-1, with unresolved D. The V and J ends lost 8 bases and 0 bases respectively, with 19 bases between them. Per germline, CDR1 LNHDA and CDR2 SQIVND (reference sequence). The CDR3 spans 16 residues.

The gene calls are TRBV13 and TRBJ2-7; 11 nucleotides line up with TRBD1. Germline loops: CDR1 PRHDT, CDR2 FYEKMQ (reference sequence). V gave up 2 bases and J gave up 2 bases; unmatched junction bases: 5. There are 16 residues in the CDR3. CDR3 region: CASSLYLGQGAYEQYF. The CDR3 nucleotides read TGTGCCAGCAGCTTATATCTGGGACAGGGGGCCTACGAGCAGTACTTC.

This clone was seen more than once but under ten times. The chain links TRBV4-1 to TRBJ1-4; D not resolved. The CDR3 extends over 13 amino acids. The germline V and J ends were trimmed by 2 bases and 7 bases, with 8 bases remaining between them. Germline assignment: CDR1 MGHRA and CDR2 YSYEKL. Here the CDR3 DNA reads TGCGCCAGCAGCCAAAACGCGGGTGAAAAACTGTTTTTT. It is translated as CASSQNAGEKLFF.

The chain links TRBV3-1 (or the pseudogene TRBV3-2) to TRBJ2-2, with D unclear. The length of the CDR3 is 13 residues. V was cut by 1 base and J by 7 bases, with 7 bases left in between. CDR1 is LGHDT and CDR2 is YNNKEL in the germline V gene (reference sequence). The CDR3 here is CASSQAPNGELFF. The CDR3 region has the DNA TGTGCCAGCAGCCAAGCCCCTAACGGGGAGCTGTTTTTT.

The chain is built from TRBV7-8 and TRBJ2-2; tentatively, D is TRBD1 (5 bases). Germline CDR1 SGHVS, CDR2 FQNEAQ. The V end lost 2 bases, the J end lost 6 bases, and 10 bases lay between the germline ends. CDR3 length: 14 residues. The CDR3 DNA reads as TGTGCCAGCAGCTTACAGGGTTGGGCCGGGGAGCTGTTTTTT. As protein: CASSLQGWAGELFF.

The rearrangement links TRBV19 to TRBJ1-4, with D perhaps TRBD1 (6 bases). This CDR3 spans 12 amino acids. The germline V gene encodes CDR1 LNHDA and CDR2 SQIVND (reference sequence). Trimming stripped 9 bases from V and 5 bases from J, with 10 bases between. The CDR3 nucleotides are TGTGCCAGCCGAAGGGGGAATGAAAAACTGTTTTTT. Translation: CASRRGNEKLFF. Looking up the rest from reference TRBV19 and TRBJ1-4 gives the full variable domain: DGGITQSPKYLFRKEGQNVTLSCEQNLNHDAMYWYRQDPGQGLRLIYYSQIVNDFQKGDIAEGYSVSREKKESFPLTVTSAQKNPTAFYLCASRRGNEKLFFGSGTQLSVL.

The chain combines TRBV5-6 with TRBJ1-1; 9 bases map to TRBD1. V shed 4 bases, J shed 8 bases, and the junction held 6 bases outside the gene matches. CDR1 and CDR2 from the germline V gene are SGHDT and YYEEEE. The CDR3 runs 13 residues. The CDR3 here is CASSHRDRAEAFF. In DNA form, the CDR3 reads TGTGCCAGCAGCCATCGGGACAGGGCGGAAGCTTTCTTT. The variable domain in full, completed from reference TRBV5-6 and TRBJ1-1, reads DAGVTQSPTHLIKTRGQQVTLRCSPKSGHDTVSWYQQALGQGPQFIFQYYEEEERQRGNFPDRFSGHQFPNYSSELNVNALLLGDSALYLCASSHRDRAEAFFGQGTRLTVV.

This chain links TRBV7-2 with TRBJ1-2; TRBD1 aligns across 7 bases. Germline V lookup: CDR1 SGHTA, CDR2 FQGNSA. V lost 5 bases to trimming and J lost 6 bases; unmatched junction nucleotides: 12. This CDR3 is 15 amino acids long. In nucleotides, the CDR3 is TGTGCCAGCAGCCGGAACAGGGGCGGTCAGGATGGCTACACCTTC. This codes for CASSRNRGGQDGYTF.

The J gene is TRBJ1-1, the V gene TRBV7-3; TRBD1 agrees at 7 bases. Germline loops: CDR1 SGHTA, CDR2 FQGTGA. The CDR3 is 15 amino acids. The V and J ends lost 3 bases and 5 bases, in that order; junction bases with no gene match: 9. The CDR3 here is CASSLATGKRTEAFF. DNA for the CDR3: TGTGCCAGCAGCTTGGCGACAGGGAAGAGGACTGAAGCTTTCTTT.

V is TRBV5-6 and J is TRBJ1-2; no reliable D call. V lost 0 bases and J 0 bases, leaving 12 bases between the germline ends. The CDR3 extends over 16 amino acids. Per the germline V gene, CDR1 is SGHDT and CDR2 is YYEEEE. CDR3 residues: CASSLVDPGANYGYTF. The CDR3 region has the DNA TGTGCCAGCAGCTTGGTAGACCCGGGAGCTAACTATGGCTACACCTTC.